The present T cell receptor (beta chain) was sequenced within a study of T-cell memory formation after mild COVID-19. This clonotype was recorded many times. cDNA libraries for TCR alpha and TCR beta, carrying sample barcodes and UMIs, came from 5'RACE with constant-segment primers. TCRdb independently ran MiXCR on the 5' RACE reads; one entry per CDR3 protein. The data contain about 110,000 distinct CDR3 sequences, around 11% of them seen just once; the ten biggest clones take up under 30%. CDR1 is KGHSH and CDR2 is LQKENI in the germline V gene. The CDR3 has 15 residues. V lost 2 bases and J lost 3, with 14 bases in between.

Specimen: PBMCs or a T cell subset sorted from them (not recorded which). The receptor was isolated from an adult woman who had mild COVID-19 (a few samples of this study predate the infection). Cell type and time point are not known. This chain links TRBV18 with TRBJ2-7, with a tentative D call TRBD2 (6 bases). CDR3 loop: CASSPSRESFYEQYF. The DNA of the CDR3 is TGTGCCAGCTCACCATCCCGGGAGTCCTTCTACGAGCAGTACTTC. Full variable domain (remainder filled in from reference TRBV18 and TRBJ2-7): NAGVMQNPRHLVRRRGQEARLRCSPMKGHSHVYWYRQLPEEGLKFMVYLQKENIIDESGMPKERFSAEFPKEGPSILRIQQVVRGDSAAYFCASSPSRESFYEQYFGPGTRLTVT.